A selection of T cell receptor beta chains follows, all from one sample in a study of monozygotic twins with inflammatory bowel disease. TCRdb derives one entry per CDR3 protein from the 5' RACE reads, leaving out DNA. The table lists about 210,000 distinct CDR3 sequences. The sequencing sample was made of blood. Receptor source: a human donor with ulcerative colitis or Crohn's disease, or a healthy co-twin of an affected twin (not recorded which). The CDR3 runs from the conserved cysteine through the conserved F or W.

V	J	CDR3
TRBV20-1	TRBJ2-2	CSARDWNTGELFF
TRBV27	TRBJ2-1	CASSLVQGFSEQFF
TRBV20-1	TRBJ2-5	CSARGYAAWRGGLETQYF
TRBV28	TRBJ1-1	CASSPFAGTKVNTEAFF
TRBV20-1	TRBJ2-3	CSASRVAGAVGADTQYF
TRBV20-1	TRBJ1-5	CSAAEGRDQPQHF
TRBV5-1	TRBJ2-2	CASSRGTGNTGELFF
TRBV12-3/TRBV12-4	TRBJ2-7	CASSGGTSYEQYF
TRBV7-2	TRBJ2-5	CASSFRRVGEETQYF
TRBV20-1	TRBJ2-3	CSARDRASAPSYTDTQYF
TRBV7-3	TRBJ2-3	CASSFGDSQVGNTQYF
TRBV5-1	TRBJ1-1	CASSTGDRANTEAFF
TRBV20-1	TRBJ2-7	CSSTHGNEQYF
TRBV5-1	TRBJ2-7	CASSFGLGTGTYEQYF
TRBV11-2	TRBJ2-2	CASSLVGRTGELFF
TRBV29-1	TRBJ2-1	CSVWTSGGLSSYNEQFF
TRBV2	TRBJ1-5	CASSERRPDGQPQHF
TRBV20-1	TRBJ1-1	CSARGGTVNTEAFF
TRBV4-2	TRBJ2-4	CASSVTDTSPQAKNMQYF
TRBV12-3/TRBV12-4	TRBJ1-5	CASSKQVTSNQPQHF
TRBV18	TRBJ2-7	CASSITGSYEQYF
TRBV4-2	TRBJ2-1	CASSQSEGGQQFF